Detailed here is one TCR beta chain. Its matching antigen is unknown. This sample stems from a study of cytomegalovirus exposure and HLA in healthy donors. Study observations and caveats: Later, an analysis showed that TCR beta chains associated with HLA were more clonally expanded than others that were equally common.

The PCR employed 60 Vbeta primers together with 13 Jbeta primers. Profiled with immunoSEQ multiplex PCR; TCRdb holds only in-frame clones, not every one. The sample lists roughly 96,000 clones, around 79% occurring once. This clonotype was obtained from a female donor in good health and CMV-seropositive. The sample taken for sequencing was PBMCs.

The chain's CDR3 is CASSSPGGREEKLFF. DNA for the CDR3: TGTGCCAGCAGTTCCCCTGGGGGGAGAGAGGAAAAACTGTTTTTT. The rearrangement joins TRBV6-6 to TRBJ1-4; TRBD1 might be the D (5 bases). This CDR3 is built from 15 residues. The V gene lost 4 bases and the J gene lost 8 bases, with 17 bases spanning the gap. The V gene's germline CDR1 is MNHNY and CDR2 SVGAGI (reference sequence).